Shown below are 21 T cell receptor beta chains from a single sample sequenced in a study of T cells in Graves' hyperthyroidism and ophthalmopathy. Researchers took RNA transcripts and amplified the TCR beta CDR3 regions from them. A set of HTBI primers served as the primers for a first-round RT-PCR of the TCR CDR3. TCRdb reprocessed the multiplex PCR reads via MiXCR and lists one record per CDR3 protein. The repertoire holds a few hundred thousand distinct CDR3 sequences, with around 15% as singletons. The sample taken for sequencing was blood. These receptors were collected from a woman in her forties with Graves' hyperthyroidism.

This clonotype was seen repeatedly, ten times or more. The chain has TRBV2 and TRBJ2-1; D gene ambiguous. This CDR3 is 15 amino acids long. The germline V and J ends were trimmed by 3 bases and 0 bases, with 9 bases remaining between them. Looked up from germline, CDR1 is SNHLY and CDR2 is FYNNEI. The CDR3 coding sequence is TGTGCCAGCAGTGACAGGAATCCCTCCTACAATGAGCAGTTCTTC. Its protein is CASSDRNPSYNEQFF.

This chain uses TRBV4-1 with TRBJ1-6; D gene unclear. Germline CDR1 is MGHRA and CDR2 is YSYEKL. The CDR3 is 14 amino acids. Trimming pared 1 base from V and 9 bases from J, leaving 10 bases between. The CDR3 protein is CASSQGTAPSPLHF. CDR3 sequence (DNA): TGCGCCAGCAGCCAAGGGACGGCTCCTTCACCCCTCCACTTT.

The table lists this clonotype with a few counts. J is TRBJ2-1 and V is TRBV9, with 12 bases lining up with TRBD2. The CDR3 is made up of 15 amino acids. From germline, CDR1 is SGDLS and CDR2 YYNGEE. Trimming at V came to 4 bases and at J to 9 bases, leaving 8 bases not matched to a gene. This CDR3 reads CASSTGASGRGEQFF. As DNA, the CDR3 is TGTGCCAGCAGCACGGGGGCTAGCGGGAGGGGTGAGCAGTTCTTC.

Ten or more counts support this clonotype. The chain employs TRBV3-1 and TRBJ2-3; D remains unclear. The V gene's germline CDR1 is LGHDT and CDR2 YNNKEL (reference sequence). Trimming left V 5 bases short and J 3 bases short, with 6 bases between. CDR3 length equals 12 residues. The CDR3 coding sequence is TGTGCCAGCAGCACCAATACAGATACGCAGTATTTT. Amino acid sequence: CASSTNTDTQYF.

The chain combines TRBV6-4 with TRBJ1-5, with D perhaps TRBD1 (6 bases). The CDR3 loop spans 16 amino acids. In germline, CDR1 is MRHNA, CDR2 SNTAGT. V was trimmed by 8 bases and J by 7 bases, leaving 24 bases between them. CDR3 loop: CASSIQGSGFGQPQHF. CDR3 DNA sequence: TGTGCCAGCTCAATCCAGGGGAGTGGGTTCGGACAGCCCCAGCATTTT.

There are many counts of this clonotype. This chain connects TRBV3-1 to TRBJ1-2; 9 positions agree with TRBD1. Germline CDR1 is LGHDT and CDR2 is YNNKEL (reference sequence). This CDR3 has 15 residues. Losses at the gene ends were 1 base for V and 6 bases for J; bases not matched to a gene: 6. The CDR3 spells CASSQGGTGLHGYTF. As DNA, the CDR3 is TGTGCCAGCAGCCAAGGCGGGACAGGGTTACATGGCTACACCTTC.

This clonotype was detected ten times or more. This sequence joins TRBV3-1 and TRBJ1-5, with D possibly matching TRBD1 (5 bases). Germline CDR1 reads LGHDT; CDR2 reads YNNKEL (reference sequence). V lost 1 base and J 5 bases, leaving 9 bases between the germline ends. CDR3 length equals 14 residues. The CDR3 DNA follows: TGTGCCAGCAGCCAAGTGACAGACGATCAGCCCCAGCATTTT. This gives the protein CASSQVTDDQPQHF.

This clonotype was seen many times. The CDR3 region has the DNA TGTGCCAGCAGTCCGACAGCTTCCTACGAGCAGTACTTC. This codes for CASSPTASYEQYF. The genes are TRBV27 and TRBJ2-7, with D perhaps matching TRBD1 (5 bases). The length of the CDR3 is 13 residues. Deletions cut 5 bases from V and 1 base from J, with 9 bases between. The germline gives CDR1 MNHEY, CDR2 SMNVEV (reference sequence).

This clonotype has just a few counts. This chain joins TRBV27 and TRBJ2-5, with TRBD2 matching over 14 bases. Germline loops: CDR1 MNHEY, CDR2 SMNVEV (reference sequence). After removal of 4 bases from V and 4 bases from J, the junction contained 2 bases not matched to a gene. The CDR3 loop spans 15 amino acids. In DNA, the CDR3 is TGTGCCAGCAGTTCGGGACTAGCGGGAGCAGAGACCCAGTACTTC. Protein sequence: CASSSGLAGAETQYF.

This clonotype was seen ten or more times. The chain joins TRBV2 to TRBJ2-7, with TRBD2 matching 8 bases. The CDR3 has 16 residues. Germline V gene lookup returns CDR1 SNHLY and CDR2 FYNNEI. Trimming took 7 bases from V and 0 from J; bases not matched to a gene: 11. In DNA form, the CDR3 reads TGTGCCAGCACCAGGTTCACTAGCGGTTCCTCCTACGAGCAGTACTTC. It translates to CASTRFTSGSSYEQYF. Supplemented by reference TRBV2 and TRBJ2-7, the full variable domain reads EPEVTQTPSHQVTQMGQEVILRCVPISNHLYFYWYRQILGQKVEFLVSFYNNEISEKSEIFDDQFSVERPDGSNFTLKIRSTKLEDSAMYFCASTRFTSGSSYEQYFGPGTRLTVT.

This clonotype counts as medium-sized. V gene TRBV7-2 combines with J gene TRBJ2-7; D gene unclear. Between the trimmed V and J ends, which lost 1 base and 6 bases, there was a span of 7 bases. The CDR3 is made up of 12 amino acids. Looked up from germline, CDR1 is SGHTA and CDR2 is FQGNSA. This chain's CDR3 is CASSLGGAEQYF. CDR3 sequence (DNA): TGTGCCAGCAGCTTAGGAGGCGCCGAGCAGTACTTC.

The chain links TRBV2 to TRBJ2-5; 13 positions agree with TRBD2. The ends lost 8 bases at V and 4 bases at J; junction bases unmatched: 4. Germline lookup yields CDR1 SNHLY and CDR2 FYNNEI. This CDR3 region has 14 residues. The CDR3 coding sequence is TGTGCCAGCGGGACTAGCGGGATGGTAGAGACCCAGTACTTC. Translation gives CASGTSGMVETQYF.

The chain has TRBV20-1 and TRBJ2-2; D might be TRBD2 (5 bases). V lost 2 bases to trimming and J lost 5 bases, with 9 bases between them. This CDR3 comprises 13 residues. CDR1 and CDR2 (germline): DFQATT, SNEGSKA (reference sequence). The CDR3 sequence: CSARPAVTGELFF. CDR3 DNA: TGCAGTGCTAGACCAGCGGTAACCGGGGAGCTGTTTTTT.

This clonotype was seen at least ten times. V is TRBV2 and J is TRBJ1-1; TRBD1 might be the D (5 bases). The V end was cut by 10 bases, the J end by 0 bases, with 12 bases between. Germline V gene sequence: CDR1 SNHLY, CDR2 FYNNEI. This CDR3 has 13 residues. DNA for the CDR3: TGTGCCAACACCCAGGGCTTGAACACTGAAGCTTTCTTT. Residues: CANTQGLNTEAFF.

This clonotype was counted a few times. The V gene is TRBV5-8, the J gene TRBJ2-7, with 7 bases matching TRBD2. Germline CDR1 SGHTS, CDR2 YDEGEE. The CDR3 consists of 16 residues. V lost 3 bases to trimming and J lost 0 bases; unmatched junction nucleotides: 9. The CDR3: CASSSRLGGSSYEQYF. The CDR3 DNA sequence: TGTGCCAGCAGCTCACGCCTGGGCGGGAGCTCCTACGAGCAGTACTTC.

The table lists this clonotype with many counts. The chain uses TRBV5-1 and TRBJ2-7; D possibly corresponds to TRBD2 (6 bases). The V gene lost 7 bases and the J gene lost 2 bases, with 19 bases spanning the gap. Germline V lookup: CDR1 SGHRS, CDR2 YFSETQ. The CDR3 has 15 amino acids. CDR3 loop: CASHLSSLAPYEQYF. CDR3 nucleotides: TGCGCCAGCCACTTATCAAGTCTAGCGCCCTACGAGCAGTACTTC.

At least ten counts were recorded for this clonotype. This rearrangement joins TRBV11-2 to TRBJ2-5, with TRBD1 as a possible D gene (6 bases). Germline assignment: CDR1 SGHAT and CDR2 FQNNGV. The CDR3 is made up of 13 amino acids. V lost 3 bases, J lost 3 bases, and 8 bases lay in between. This CDR3 is CASSFPGEETQYF. CDR3 nucleotide sequence: TGTGCCAGCAGCTTCCCAGGGGAAGAGACCCAGTACTTC.

This chain links TRBV11-2 with TRBJ1-2; a weak D match, TRBD1 (6 bases). CDR3 size: 17 residues. The germline gives CDR1 SGHAT, CDR2 FQNNGV. V dropped 0 bases and J dropped 3 bases, with 17 bases sitting between them. The CDR3 DNA reads TGTGCCAGCAGCTTAGATTGGTGGGGGCAGGGAGACTATGGCTACACCTTC. As protein: CASSLDWWGQGDYGYTF. Looking up the rest from reference TRBV11-2 and TRBJ1-2 gives the full variable domain: EAGVAQSPRYKIIEKRQSVAFWCNPISGHATLYWYQQILGQGPKLLIQFQNNGVVDDSQLPKDRFSAERLKGVDSTLKIQPAKLEDSAVYLCASSLDWWGQGDYGYTFGSGTRLTVV.

This clonotype was found many times. The rearrangement links TRBV20-1 to TRBJ2-5; D possibly corresponds to TRBD1 (6 bases). Trimming pared 1 base from V and 2 bases from J, leaving 11 bases between. There are 14 residues in the CDR3. Germline V gene data show CDR1 as DFQATT and CDR2 as SNEGSKA (reference sequence). CDR3: CSARGYRVQETQYF. CDR3 coding DNA: TGCAGTGCTAGAGGCTACAGGGTACAAGAGACCCAGTACTTC.

V and J are TRBV19 and TRBJ1-2, with no clear D. Germline lookup yields CDR1 LNHDA and CDR2 SQIVND (reference sequence). This CDR3 spans 13 amino acids. Trimming cost V 4 bases and J 6 bases, with 12 bases left between them. CDR3 DNA sequence: TGTGCCAGTAGTACTGCCGTGGTGGATGGCTACACCTTC. Translated: CASSTAVVDGYTF.

The chain couples TRBV5-6 to TRBJ2-7, with D tentatively TRBD2 (6 bases). Trimming pared 4 bases from V and 5 bases from J, leaving 31 bases between. The CDR3 loop spans 19 amino acids. The germline gives CDR1 SGHDT, CDR2 YYEEEE. In nucleotides, the CDR3 is TGTGCCAGCAGCATCCGCAACGGGGGTCTGGCGGGACTTATCCACGAGCAGTACTTC. The encoded protein is CASSIRNGGLAGLIHEQYF. Looking up the rest from reference TRBV5-6 and TRBJ2-7 gives the full variable domain: DAGVTQSPTHLIKTRGQQVTLRCSPKSGHDTVSWYQQALGQGPQFIFQYYEEEERQRGNFPDRFSGHQFPNYSSELNVNALLLGDSALYLCASSIRNGGLAGLIHEQYFGPGTRLTVT.